This T cell receptor beta chain stems from a study of shared clonotypes between healthy human individuals. CDR3 size: 16 residues. Losses at the gene ends were 0 bases for V and 0 bases for J; bases not matched to a gene: 4. CDR1 is SGDLS and CDR2 is YYNGEE in the germline V gene. Adults of Caucasian background living in Nashville, Tennessee made up all donors. This table comes from immunoSEQ multiplex PCR, and its TCRdb copy is limited to in-frame clones, with some not included. The sample records over 850,000 clones, around three quarters being singletons. The clonotype originates from a man aged 18 to 29 in good health. Some clones in this sample may be carry-over from other donors' samples. Source material: memory CD4+ T cells from PBMCs. Documented subset: CD45RA-negative fraction. This rearrangement joins TRBV9 to TRBJ2-3; 7 bases are a match to TRBD1. CDR3 DNA sequence: TGTGCCAGCAGCGTAGTGGGGACAGCTAGCACAGATACGCAGTATTTT. Encoded protein: CASSVVGTASTDTQYF.